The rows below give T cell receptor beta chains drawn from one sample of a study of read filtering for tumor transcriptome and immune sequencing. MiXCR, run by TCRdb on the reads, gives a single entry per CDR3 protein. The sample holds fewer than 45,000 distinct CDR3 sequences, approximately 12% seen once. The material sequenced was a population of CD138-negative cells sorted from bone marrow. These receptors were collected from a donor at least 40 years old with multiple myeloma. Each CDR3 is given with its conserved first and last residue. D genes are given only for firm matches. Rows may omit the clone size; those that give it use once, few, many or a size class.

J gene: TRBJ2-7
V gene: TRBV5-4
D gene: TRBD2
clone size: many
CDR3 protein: CASSLRRLAIYEQYF
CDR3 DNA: TGTGCCAGCAGCTTGAGGCGACTAGCGATCTACGAGCAGTACTTC

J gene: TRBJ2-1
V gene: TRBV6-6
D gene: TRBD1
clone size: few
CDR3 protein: CASSEDRGFYNEQFF
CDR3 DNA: TGTGCCAGCAGTGAAGACAGGGGCTTCTACAATGAGCAGTTCTTC

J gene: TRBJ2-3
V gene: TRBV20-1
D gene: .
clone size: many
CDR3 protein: CSARDTVHTDTQYF
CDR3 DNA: TGCAGTGCTAGAGATACCGTGCACACAGATACGCAGTATTTT

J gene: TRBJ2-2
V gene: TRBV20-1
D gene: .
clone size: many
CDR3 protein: CSARFLGTGELFF
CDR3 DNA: TGCAGTGCTAGATTCCTGGGTACCGGGGAGCTGTTTTTT

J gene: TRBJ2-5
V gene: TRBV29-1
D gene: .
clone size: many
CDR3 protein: CSVGSDRPPIQYF
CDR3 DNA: TGCAGCGTTGGATCTGATCGACCTCCCATCCAGTACTTC

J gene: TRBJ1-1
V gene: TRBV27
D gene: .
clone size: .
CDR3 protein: CASSWGRETEAFF
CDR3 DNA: TGTGCCAGCAGTTGGGGCCGAGAAACTGAAGCTTTCTTT

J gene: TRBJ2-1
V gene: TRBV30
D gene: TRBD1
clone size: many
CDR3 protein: CACAGTGGINEQFF
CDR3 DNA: TGTGCCTGCGCCGGGACAGGGGGTATCAATGAGCAGTTCTTC

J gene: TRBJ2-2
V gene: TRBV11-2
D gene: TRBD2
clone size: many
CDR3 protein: CASSLASGAGELFF
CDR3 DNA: TGTGCCAGCAGCTTAGCTAGCGGGGCCGGGGAGCTGTTTTTT

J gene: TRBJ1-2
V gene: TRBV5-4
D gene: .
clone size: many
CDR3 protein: CASSSKPASYGYTF
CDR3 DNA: TGTGCCAGCAGCTCCAAACCAGCTAGCTATGGCTACACCTTC

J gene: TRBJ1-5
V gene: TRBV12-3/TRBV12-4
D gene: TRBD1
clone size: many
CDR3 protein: CASSLAGGGEPQHF
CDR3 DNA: TGTGCCAGCAGTTTAGCAGGGGGCGGTGAGCCCCAGCATTTT

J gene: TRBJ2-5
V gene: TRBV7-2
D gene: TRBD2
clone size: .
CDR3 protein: CASSLGRGGAGTQYF
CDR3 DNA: TGTGCCAGCAGCTTGGGTCGGGGGGGCGCGGGGACCCAGTACTTC

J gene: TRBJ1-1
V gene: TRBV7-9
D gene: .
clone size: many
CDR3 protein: CASSLGVTEAFF
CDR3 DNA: TGTGCCAGCAGCTTAGGGGTCACTGAAGCTTTCTTT